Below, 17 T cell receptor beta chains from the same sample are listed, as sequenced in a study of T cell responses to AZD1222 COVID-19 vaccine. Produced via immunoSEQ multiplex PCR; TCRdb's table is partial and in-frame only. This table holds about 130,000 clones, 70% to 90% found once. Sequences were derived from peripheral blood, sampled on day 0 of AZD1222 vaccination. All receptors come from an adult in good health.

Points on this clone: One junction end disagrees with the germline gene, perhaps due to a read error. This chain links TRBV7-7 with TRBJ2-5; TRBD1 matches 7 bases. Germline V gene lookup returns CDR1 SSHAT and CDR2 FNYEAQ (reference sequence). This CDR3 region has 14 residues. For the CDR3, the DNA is TGTGCTAGCAGCAGACGGGACAGACAAGAGACCCAGTACTTC. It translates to CASSRRDRQETQYF.

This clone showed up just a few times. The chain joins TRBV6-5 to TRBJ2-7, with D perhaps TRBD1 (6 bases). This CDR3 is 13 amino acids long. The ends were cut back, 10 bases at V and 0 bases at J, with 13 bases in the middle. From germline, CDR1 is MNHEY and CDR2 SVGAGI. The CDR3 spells CATQQGLSYEQYF. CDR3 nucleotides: TGTGCCACCCAACAGGGCCTCTCCTACGAGCAGTACTTC.

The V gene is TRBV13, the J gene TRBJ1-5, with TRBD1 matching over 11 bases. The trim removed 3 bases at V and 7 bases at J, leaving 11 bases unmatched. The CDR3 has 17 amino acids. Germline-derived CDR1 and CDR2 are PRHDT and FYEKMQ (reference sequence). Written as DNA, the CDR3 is TGTGCCAGCAGCTTCCGGACAGGGGGCTTTTGGGAACAGCCCCAGCATTTT. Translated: CASSFRTGGFWEQPQHF.

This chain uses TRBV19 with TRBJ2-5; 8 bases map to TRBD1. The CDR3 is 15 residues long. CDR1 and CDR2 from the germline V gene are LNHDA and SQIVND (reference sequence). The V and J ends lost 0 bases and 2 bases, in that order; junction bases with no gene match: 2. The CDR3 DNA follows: TGTGCCAGTAGTATAGAAGGACAGGGTCAAGAGACCCAGTACTTC. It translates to CASSIEGQGQETQYF. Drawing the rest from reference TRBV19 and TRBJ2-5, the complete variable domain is DGGITQSPKYLFRKEGQNVTLSCEQNLNHDAMYWYRQDPGQGLRLIYYSQIVNDFQKGDIAEGYSVSREKKESFPLTVTSAQKNPTAFYLCASSIEGQGQETQYFGPGTRLLVL.

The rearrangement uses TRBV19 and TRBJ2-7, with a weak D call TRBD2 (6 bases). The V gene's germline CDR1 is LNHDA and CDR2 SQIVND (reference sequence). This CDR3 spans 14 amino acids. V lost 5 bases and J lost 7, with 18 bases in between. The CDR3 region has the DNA TGTGCCAGTAGTGACCGGGTCTCGGCGGGGGAGCAGTACTTC. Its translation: CASSDRVSAGEQYF.

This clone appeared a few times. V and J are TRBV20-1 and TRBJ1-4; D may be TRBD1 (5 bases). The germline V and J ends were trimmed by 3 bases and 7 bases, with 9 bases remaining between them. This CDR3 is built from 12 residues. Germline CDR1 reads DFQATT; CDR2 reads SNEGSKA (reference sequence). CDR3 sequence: CSASAGTEKLFF. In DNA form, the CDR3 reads TGCAGTGCTAGTGCAGGGACTGAAAAACTGTTTTTT.

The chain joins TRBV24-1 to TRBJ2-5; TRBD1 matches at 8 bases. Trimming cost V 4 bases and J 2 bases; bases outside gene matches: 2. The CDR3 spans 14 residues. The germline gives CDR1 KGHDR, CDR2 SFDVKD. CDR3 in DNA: TGTGCCACCAGTGACTGGGACAGGCAAGAGACCCAGTACTTC. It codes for CATSDWDRQETQYF.

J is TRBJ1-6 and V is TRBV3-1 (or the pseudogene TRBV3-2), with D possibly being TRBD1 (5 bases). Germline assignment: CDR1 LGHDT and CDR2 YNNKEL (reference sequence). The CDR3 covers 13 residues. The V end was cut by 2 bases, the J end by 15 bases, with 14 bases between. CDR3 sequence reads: CASSQRRDAILHF. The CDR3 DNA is TGTGCCAGCAGCCAAAGGAGGGACGCGATCCTCCACTTT.

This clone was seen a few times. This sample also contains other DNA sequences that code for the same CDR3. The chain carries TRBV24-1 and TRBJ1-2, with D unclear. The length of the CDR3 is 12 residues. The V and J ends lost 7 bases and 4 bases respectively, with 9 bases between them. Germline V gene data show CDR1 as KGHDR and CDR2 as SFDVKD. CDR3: CATSQGSYGYTF. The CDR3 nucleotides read TGTGCCACCAGCCAAGGGAGCTATGGCTACACCTTC.

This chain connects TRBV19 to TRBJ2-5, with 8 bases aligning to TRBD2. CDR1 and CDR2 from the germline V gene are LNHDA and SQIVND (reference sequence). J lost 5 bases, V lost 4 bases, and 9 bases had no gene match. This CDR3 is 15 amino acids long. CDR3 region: CASSTPREGRETQYF. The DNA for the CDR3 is TGTGCCAGTAGTACCCCTCGGGAGGGCCGGGAGACCCAGTACTTC.

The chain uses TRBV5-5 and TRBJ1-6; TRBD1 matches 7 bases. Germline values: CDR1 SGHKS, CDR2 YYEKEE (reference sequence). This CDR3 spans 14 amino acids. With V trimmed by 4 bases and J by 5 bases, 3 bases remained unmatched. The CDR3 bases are TGTGCCAGCAGCCTCGGACAGGATAATTCACCCCTCCACTTT. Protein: CASSLGQDNSPLHF.

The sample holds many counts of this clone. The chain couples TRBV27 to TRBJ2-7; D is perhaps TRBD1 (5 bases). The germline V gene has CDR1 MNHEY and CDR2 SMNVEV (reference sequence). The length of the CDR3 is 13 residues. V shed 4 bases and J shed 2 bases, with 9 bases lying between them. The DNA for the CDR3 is TGTGCCAGCAGTTGGGGCAGGCCCTACGAGCAGTACTTC. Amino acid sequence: CASSWGRPYEQYF.

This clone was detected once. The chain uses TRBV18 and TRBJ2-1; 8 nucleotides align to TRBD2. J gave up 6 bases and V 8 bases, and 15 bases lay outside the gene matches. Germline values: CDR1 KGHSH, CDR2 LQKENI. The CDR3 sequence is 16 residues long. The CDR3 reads CASTTSGGATANEQFF. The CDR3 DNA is TGTGCCAGCACAACTAGCGGCGGGGCTACGGCCAATGAGCAGTTCTTC.

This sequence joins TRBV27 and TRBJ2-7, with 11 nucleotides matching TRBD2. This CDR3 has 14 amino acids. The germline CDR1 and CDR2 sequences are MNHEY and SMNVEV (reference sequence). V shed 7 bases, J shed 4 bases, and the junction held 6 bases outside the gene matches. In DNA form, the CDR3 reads TGTGCCAGCAAACTAGCGGGAGCAGGTTACGAGCAGTACTTC. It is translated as CASKLAGAGYEQYF.

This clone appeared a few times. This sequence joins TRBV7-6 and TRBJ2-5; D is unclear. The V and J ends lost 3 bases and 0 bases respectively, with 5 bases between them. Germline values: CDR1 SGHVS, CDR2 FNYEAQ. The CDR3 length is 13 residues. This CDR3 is CASSLSNQETQYF. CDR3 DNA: TGTGCCAGCAGCTTGAGTAACCAAGAGACCCAGTACTTC.

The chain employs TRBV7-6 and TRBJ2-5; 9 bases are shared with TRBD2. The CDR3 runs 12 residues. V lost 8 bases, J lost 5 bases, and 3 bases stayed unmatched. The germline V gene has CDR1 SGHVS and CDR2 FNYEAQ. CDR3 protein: CASQAGGETQYF. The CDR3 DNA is TGTGCCAGCCAGGCGGGGGGGGAGACCCAGTACTTC.

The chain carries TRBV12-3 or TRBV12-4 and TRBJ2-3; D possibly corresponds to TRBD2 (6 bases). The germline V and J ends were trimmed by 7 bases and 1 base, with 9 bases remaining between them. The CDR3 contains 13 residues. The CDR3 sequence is CASMTGGTDTQYF. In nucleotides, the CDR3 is TGTGCCAGCATGACGGGGGGCACAGATACGCAGTATTTT.